The present T cell receptor (beta chain) was sequenced within a study of CXCR3-negative and CXCR3-positive naive CD8 T cells. Germline V gene sequence: CDR1 SGHTA, CDR2 FQGTGA. The CDR3 is 14 amino acids. As concerns this clonotype: Its antigen remains unidentified.

Study-level points and caveats: CXCR3 levels fell partly with cryopreservation; most assays relied on fresh PBMCs.

Through 5' RACE with UMI labels, the TRB cDNA libraries were prepared. TCRdb derives one entry per CDR3 protein from the 5' RACE reads, leaving out DNA. This sample carries about 62,000 distinct CDR3 sequences, with more than 4% going to the ten biggest clones. The specimen was naive CXCR3- CD8+ T cells from blood. As for subset: CD45RO-CCR7+CD27+CD95- naive CD8+ T cells lacking CXCR3 (TNR3-). This chain connects TRBV7-3 to TRBJ2-7; TCRdb returns TRBD1, unconfirmable since there is no DNA. The clonotype originates from a human donor in good health. Some clones in this sample may be carry-over from other donors' samples. The CDR3: CASSLTSGGYEQYF.